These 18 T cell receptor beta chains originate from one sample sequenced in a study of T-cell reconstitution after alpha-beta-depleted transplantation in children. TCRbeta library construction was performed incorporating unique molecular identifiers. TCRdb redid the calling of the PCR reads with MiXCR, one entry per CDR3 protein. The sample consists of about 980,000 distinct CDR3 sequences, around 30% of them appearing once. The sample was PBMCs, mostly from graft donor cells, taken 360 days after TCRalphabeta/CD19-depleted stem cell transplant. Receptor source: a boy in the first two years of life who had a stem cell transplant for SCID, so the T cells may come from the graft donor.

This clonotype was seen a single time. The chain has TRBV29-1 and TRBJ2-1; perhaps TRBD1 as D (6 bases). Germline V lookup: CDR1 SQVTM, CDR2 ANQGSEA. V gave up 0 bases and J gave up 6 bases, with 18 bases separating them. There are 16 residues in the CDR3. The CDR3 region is CSVEDLRDRGGNEQFF. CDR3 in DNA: TGCAGCGTTGAAGATCTTAGGGACCGAGGGGGCAATGAGCAGTTCTTC.

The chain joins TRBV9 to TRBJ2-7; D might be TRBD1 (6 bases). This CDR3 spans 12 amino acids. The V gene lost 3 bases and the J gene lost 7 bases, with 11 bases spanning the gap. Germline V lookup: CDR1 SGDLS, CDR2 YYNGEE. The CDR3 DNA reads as TGTGCCAGCAGCGGAACCCAGGGGGAGCAGTACTTC. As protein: CASSGTQGEQYF.

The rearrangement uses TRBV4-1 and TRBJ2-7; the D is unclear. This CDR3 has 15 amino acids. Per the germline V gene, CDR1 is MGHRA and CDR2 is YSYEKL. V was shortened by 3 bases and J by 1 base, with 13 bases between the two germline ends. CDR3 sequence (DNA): TGCGCCAGCAGCCAGGCCCCGGCCGTTTCCTACGAGCAGTACTTC. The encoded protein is CASSQAPAVSYEQYF.

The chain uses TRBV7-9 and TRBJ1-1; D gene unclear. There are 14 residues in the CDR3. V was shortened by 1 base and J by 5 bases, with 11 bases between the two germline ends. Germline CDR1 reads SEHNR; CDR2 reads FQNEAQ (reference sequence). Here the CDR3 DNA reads TGTGCCAGCAGCTTAGTCATGGTGGGGACTGAAGCTTTCTTT. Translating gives CASSLVMVGTEAFF.

The CDR3 reads CASSQLPGLAEETQYF. In nucleotides, the CDR3 is TGTGCCAGCAGTCAACTTCCAGGACTAGCGGAAGAGACCCAGTACTTC. The chain combines TRBV6-4 with TRBJ2-5; the match to TRBD2 covers 10 bases. The CDR3 is 16 amino acids. The V gene's germline CDR1 is MRHNA and CDR2 SNTAGT. Trimming took 5 bases from V and 3 from J; bases not matched to a gene: 9.

CDR3 DNA: TGCGCCAGCAGCTCCGGAACCACACCCAATTCACCCCTCCACTTT. Translation gives CASSSGTTPNSPLHF. J is TRBJ1-6 and V is TRBV5-1; D is undetermined. The germline CDR1 and CDR2 sequences are SGHRS and YFSETQ. This CDR3 has 15 amino acids. V shed 3 bases and J shed 7 bases, with 14 bases lying between them.

The CDR3 DNA reads as TGTGCCAGCAGTAAGAGGGACAGCCGAAACAATGAGCAGTTCTTC. The encoded protein is CASSKRDSRNNEQFF. The chain couples TRBV6-1 to TRBJ2-1, with 7 nucleotides matching TRBD1. This CDR3 has 15 residues. Germline lookup yields CDR1 MNHNS and CDR2 SASEGT. J was trimmed by 5 bases and V by 5 bases; bases with no gene match: 9.

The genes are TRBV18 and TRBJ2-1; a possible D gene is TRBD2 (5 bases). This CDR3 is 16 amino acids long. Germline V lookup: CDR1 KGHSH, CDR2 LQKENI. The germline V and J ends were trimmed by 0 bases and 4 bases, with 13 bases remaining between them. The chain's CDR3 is CASSPPLRGNYNEQFF. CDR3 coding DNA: TGTGCCAGCTCACCACCATTACGGGGAAATTACAATGAGCAGTTCTTC.

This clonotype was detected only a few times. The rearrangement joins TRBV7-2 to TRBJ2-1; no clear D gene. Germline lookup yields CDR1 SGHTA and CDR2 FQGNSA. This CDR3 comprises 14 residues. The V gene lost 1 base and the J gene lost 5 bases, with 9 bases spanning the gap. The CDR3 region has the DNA TGTGCCAGCAGCTTAGGATGGGGAAACAATGAGCAGTTCTTC. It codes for CASSLGWGNNEQFF.

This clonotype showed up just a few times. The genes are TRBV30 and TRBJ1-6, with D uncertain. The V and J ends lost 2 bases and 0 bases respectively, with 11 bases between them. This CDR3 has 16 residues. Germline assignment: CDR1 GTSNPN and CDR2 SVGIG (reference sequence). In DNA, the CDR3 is TGTGCCTGGAGTCCCCGAGGTGGCTCCTATAATTCACCCCTCCACTTT. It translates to CAWSPRGGSYNSPLHF.

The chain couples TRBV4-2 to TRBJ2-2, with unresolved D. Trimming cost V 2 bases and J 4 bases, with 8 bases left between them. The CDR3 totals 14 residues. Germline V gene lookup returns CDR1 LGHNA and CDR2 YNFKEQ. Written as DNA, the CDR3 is TGTGCCAGCAGCCAAAGACATTCCACCGGGGAGCTGTTTTTT. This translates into CASSQRHSTGELFF.

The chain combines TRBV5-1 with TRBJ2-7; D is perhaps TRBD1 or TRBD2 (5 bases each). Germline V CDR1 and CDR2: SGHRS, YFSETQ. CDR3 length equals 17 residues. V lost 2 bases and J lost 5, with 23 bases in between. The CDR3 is CASSFRGLDTGIHEQYF. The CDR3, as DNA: TGCGCCAGCAGCTTCAGAGGGTTGGACACGGGAATCCACGAGCAGTACTTC.

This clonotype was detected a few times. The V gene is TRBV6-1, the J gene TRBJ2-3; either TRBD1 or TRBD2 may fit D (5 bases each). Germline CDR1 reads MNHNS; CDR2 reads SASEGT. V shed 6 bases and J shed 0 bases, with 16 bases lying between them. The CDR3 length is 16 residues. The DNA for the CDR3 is TGTGCCAGCAGGAAATACCGGGGACCCAGCACAGATACGCAGTATTTT. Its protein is CASRKYRGPSTDTQYF.

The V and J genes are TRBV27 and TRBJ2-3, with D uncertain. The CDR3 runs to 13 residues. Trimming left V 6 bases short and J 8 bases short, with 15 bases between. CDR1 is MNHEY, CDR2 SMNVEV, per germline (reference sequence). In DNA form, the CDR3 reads TGTGCCAGCAGCCGTACCCTAGAAGCTACGCAGTATTTT. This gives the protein CASSRTLEATQYF.

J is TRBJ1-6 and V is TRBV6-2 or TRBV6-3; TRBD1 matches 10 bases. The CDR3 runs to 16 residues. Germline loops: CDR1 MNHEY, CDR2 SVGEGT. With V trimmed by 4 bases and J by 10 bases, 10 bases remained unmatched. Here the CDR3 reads CASSFHSGTGVSPLHF. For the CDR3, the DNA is TGTGCCAGCAGTTTCCACTCCGGGACAGGGGTATCACCCCTCCACTTT.

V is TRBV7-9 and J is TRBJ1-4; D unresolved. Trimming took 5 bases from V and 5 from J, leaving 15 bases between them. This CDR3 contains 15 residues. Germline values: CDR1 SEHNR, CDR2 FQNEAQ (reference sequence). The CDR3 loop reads CASSPGEGMNEKLFF. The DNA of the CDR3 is TGTGCCAGCAGCCCCGGAGAGGGAATGAATGAAAAACTGTTTTTT.

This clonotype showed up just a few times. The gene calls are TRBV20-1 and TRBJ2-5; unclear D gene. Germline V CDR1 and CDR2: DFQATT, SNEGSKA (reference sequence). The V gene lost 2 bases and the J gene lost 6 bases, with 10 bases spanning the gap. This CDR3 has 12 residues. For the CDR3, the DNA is TGCAGTGCTAGACGTAGCCTGCAGACCCAGTACTTC. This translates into CSARRSLQTQYF.

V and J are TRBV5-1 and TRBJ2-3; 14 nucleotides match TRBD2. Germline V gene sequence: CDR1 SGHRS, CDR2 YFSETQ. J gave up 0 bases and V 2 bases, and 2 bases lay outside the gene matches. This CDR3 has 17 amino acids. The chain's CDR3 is CASSLGTSGGSTDTQYF. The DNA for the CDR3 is TGCGCCAGCAGCTTAGGGACTAGCGGGGGAAGCACAGATACGCAGTATTTT.